These 16 T cell receptor beta chains were all obtained from the same sample, sequenced in a study of human thymus T cells. Using immunoSEQ multiplex PCR, the repertoire was profiled, and TCRdb retains in-frame clones only, with some absent. In the table there are 35,000 to 45,000 clones, approximately 95% of which are singletons. Sequenced input: blood. These receptors came from a boy under two years old with a congenital heart defect but otherwise immunologically healthy.

This clone showed up just once. Compared with germline, one end of the junction differs, possibly owing to a read error. This chain joins TRBV7-2 and TRBJ1-1; a possible D gene is TRBD1 (6 bases). The CDR3 has 15 amino acids. Germline V gene lookup returns CDR1 SGHTA and CDR2 FQGNSA. DNA of the CDR3: TGTGCCAGCAGCTTAGAGTGGGGGCGGAACCCTGAAGCTTTCTTT. Its translation is CASSLEWGRNPEAFF. Full variable domain (outside the CDR3, taken from reference TRBV7-2 and TRBJ1-1): GAGVSQSPSNKVTEKGKDVELRCDPISGHTALYWYRQSLGQGLEFLIYFQGNSAPDKSGLPSDRFSAERTGGSVSTLTIQRTQQEDSAVYLCASSLEWGRNPEAFFGQGTRLTVV.

The V gene is TRBV7-9, the J gene TRBJ2-7, with unresolved D. V dropped 1 base and J dropped 5 bases, with 9 bases sitting between them. Germline CDR1 SEHNR, CDR2 FQNEAQ (reference sequence). The CDR3 runs to 13 residues. The CDR3, as DNA: TGTGCCAGCAGCTTAGATAGGGTCGACGAGCAGTACTTC. Translation: CASSLDRVDEQYF.

The CDR3 spells CASSLLRQGGNYGYTF. In DNA, the CDR3 is TGCGCCAGCAGCTTGCTTAGACAGGGGGGAAACTATGGCTACACCTTC. The chain recombines TRBV5-1 with TRBJ1-2; TRBD1 aligns across 9 bases. The CDR3 totals 16 residues. V lost 1 base to trimming and J lost 2 bases; unmatched junction nucleotides: 6. Looked up from germline, CDR1 is SGHRS and CDR2 is YFSETQ.

This chain joins TRBV13 and TRBJ2-1; TRBD2 aligns across 11 bases. V dropped 3 bases and J dropped 12; count of bases not matched to a gene: 4. The CDR3 covers 13 residues. Germline lookup yields CDR1 PRHDT and CDR2 FYEKMQ (reference sequence). This CDR3 reads CASSFASGGPQFF. The CDR3 DNA reads TGTGCCAGCAGCTTCGCTAGCGGGGGGCCGCAGTTCTTC.

This chain links TRBV15 with TRBJ2-3; 8 positions agree with TRBD2. Trimming took 8 bases from V and 0 from J; bases not matched to a gene: 4. Per germline, CDR1 LNHNV and CDR2 YYDKDF (reference sequence). The CDR3 runs 14 residues. The chain's CDR3 is CATSSGLSTDTQYF. In nucleotides, the CDR3 is TGTGCCACCTCTAGCGGGCTTAGCACAGATACGCAGTATTTT.

To note about this clone: In the same sample, other DNA sequences code for this CDR3. The chain recombines TRBV29-1 with TRBJ1-1, with D unresolved. Trimming removed 3 bases at V and 0 bases at J, with 5 bases between. Germline V CDR1 and CDR2: SQVTM, ANQGSEA. The CDR3 contains 12 residues. CDR3 sequence (DNA): TGCAGCGTTGATAGGGTGAACACTGAAGCTTTCTTT. Its protein product is CSVDRVNTEAFF.

In the case of this clone: Other DNA sequences within the sample encode an identical CDR3. This rearrangement joins TRBV5-6 to TRBJ1-5; D is undetermined. CDR1 is SGHDT, CDR2 YYEEEE, per germline. Trimming pared 0 bases from V and 4 bases from J, leaving 2 bases between. The CDR3 runs to 12 residues. The CDR3 is CASSLGNQPQHF. The CDR3 region has the DNA TGTGCCAGCAGCTTGGGGAATCAGCCCCAGCATTTT.

The rearrangement joins TRBV4-1 to TRBJ2-4; TRBD2 aligns across 11 bases. The CDR3 spans 19 residues. The trim removed 4 bases at V and 0 bases at J, leaving 11 bases unmatched. Germline lookup yields CDR1 MGHRA and CDR2 YSYEKL. The CDR3 coding sequence is TGCGCCAGCAGCCCCCGGGAGCTAGCGGGGGGTTTAGCCAAAAACATTCAGTACTTC. Protein: CASSPRELAGGLAKNIQYF.

The chain has TRBV6-5 and TRBJ1-5; no clear D gene. Trimming left V 5 bases short and J 0 bases short, with 8 bases between. This CDR3 contains 14 residues. Germline loops: CDR1 MNHEY, CDR2 SVGAGI. CDR3 in amino acids: CASSVGNSNQPQHF. The CDR3 DNA sequence: TGTGCCAGCAGTGTGGGGAATAGCAATCAGCCCCAGCATTTT.

In its sample, this clone was seen once. This chain uses TRBV20-1 with TRBJ1-2; no reliable D call. Trimming shortened V by 1 base and J by 7 bases, and 4 bases separated the two germline ends. The CDR3 totals 10 residues. The germline CDR1 and CDR2 sequences are DFQATT and SNEGSKA (reference sequence). The CDR3 protein is CSARGVGYTF. The CDR3 region has the DNA TGCAGTGCTAGAGGGGTTGGCTACACCTTC.

The rearrangement links TRBV4-1 to TRBJ2-1; 8 bases are shared with TRBD2. From germline, CDR1 is MGHRA and CDR2 YSYEKL. This CDR3 contains 15 residues. The ends lost 8 bases at V and 7 bases at J; junction bases unmatched: 13. CDR3 region: CASGSAGAPRNEQFF. The CDR3 nucleotides are TGCGCCAGCGGGTCAGCGGGGGCCCCTAGGAATGAGCAGTTCTTC.

The chain carries TRBV7-6 and TRBJ2-5, with D hard to call. The V end lost 0 bases, the J end lost 4 bases, and 6 bases lay between the germline ends. The length of the CDR3 is 13 residues. CDR1 and CDR2 (germline): SGHVS, FNYEAQ. The CDR3 DNA follows: TGTGCCAGCAGCTTAGCTGGAAGAGAGACCCAGTACTTC. It is translated as CASSLAGRETQYF. The complete variable domain, with remaining parts taken from reference TRBV7-6 and TRBJ2-5, reads GAGVSQSPRYKVTKRGQDVALRCDPISGHVSLYWYRQALGQGPEFLTYFNYEAQQDKSGLPNDRFSAERPEGSISTLTIQRTEQRDSAMYRCASSLAGRETQYFGPGTRLLVL.

This clone was picked up a small number of times. The chain's CDR3 is CASSLGVSTEAFF. The CDR3 DNA reads TGTGCCAGCAGCTTAGGGGTTAGCACTGAAGCTTTCTTT. The rearrangement uses TRBV5-5 and TRBJ1-1; a possible D gene is TRBD1 (5 bases). Germline V lookup: CDR1 SGHKS, CDR2 YYEKEE (reference sequence). Trimming cost V 2 bases and J 4 bases, with 9 bases left between them. The CDR3 length is 13 residues.

This clone has only one observation. The chain is built from TRBV28 and TRBJ1-1; 8 bases agree with TRBD1. The V gene end was trimmed by 4 bases and the J gene end by 6 bases; junction bases not matched to a gene: 7. Germline lookup yields CDR1 MDHEN and CDR2 SYDVKM. The CDR3 loop spans 14 amino acids. CDR3 sequence reads: CASSSAGGLAEAFF. CDR3 DNA sequence: TGTGCCAGCAGTTCGGCAGGGGGCCTGGCTGAAGCTTTCTTT.

V gene TRBV7-9 combines with J gene TRBJ1-6; TRBD1 is a possible D gene (6 bases). The CDR3 is 18 amino acids. The germline V gene has CDR1 SEHNR and CDR2 FQNEAQ (reference sequence). V dropped 1 base and J dropped 0 bases, with 13 bases sitting between them. The CDR3 reads CASSLGGGASSYNSPLHF. The CDR3 DNA sequence: TGTGCCAGCAGCTTAGGGGGGGGCGCGAGCTCCTATAATTCACCCCTCCACTTT. Looking up the rest from reference TRBV7-9 and TRBJ1-6 gives the full variable domain: DTGVSQNPRHKITKRGQNVTFRCDPISEHNRLYWYRQTLGQGPEFLTYFQNEAQLEKSRLLSDRFSAERPKGSFSTLEIQRTEQGDSAMYLCASSLGGGASSYNSPLHFGNGTRLTVT.

The genes are TRBV5-3 and TRBJ2-5; 7 bases line up with TRBD2. TRBV5-3 belongs to the ORF category, with a function that is uncertain. Losses at the gene ends were 3 bases for V and 4 bases for J; bases not matched to a gene: 3. The CDR3 totals 13 residues. The CDR3 reads CARSWTGGETQYF. CDR3 sequence (DNA): TGTGCCAGAAGCTGGACGGGAGGAGAGACCCAGTACTTC.